This T cell receptor beta chain was documented in a study of T-cell memory formation after mild COVID-19. General observations from the study: The CD4+ clones that contracted clustered mainly within CM and EM, and the CD8+ clones concentrated in EMRA.

V lost 4 bases and J lost 4, with 8 bases in between. The CDR3 runs 13 residues. Germline V gives CDR1 SGHRS, CDR2 YFSETQ. TCRdb passed the 5' RACE reads through MiXCR, listing each CDR3 protein once. The sample lists about 350,000 distinct CDR3 sequences; 12% to 15% were seen once. As to this clonotype: Its target is unknown.

Sequences were obtained from PBMCs or a T cell subset sorted from them (not recorded which). This chain uses TRBV5-1 with TRBJ1-4; TRBD1 is a possible D gene (6 bases). This TCR derives from a man aged 18 to 35 who had mild COVID-19 (a few samples of this study predate the infection). Cell type and time point are not known. The CDR3 DNA is TGCGCCAGCAGCCGGGACAATAATGAAAAACTGTTTTTT. Protein sequence: CASSRDNNEKLFF.